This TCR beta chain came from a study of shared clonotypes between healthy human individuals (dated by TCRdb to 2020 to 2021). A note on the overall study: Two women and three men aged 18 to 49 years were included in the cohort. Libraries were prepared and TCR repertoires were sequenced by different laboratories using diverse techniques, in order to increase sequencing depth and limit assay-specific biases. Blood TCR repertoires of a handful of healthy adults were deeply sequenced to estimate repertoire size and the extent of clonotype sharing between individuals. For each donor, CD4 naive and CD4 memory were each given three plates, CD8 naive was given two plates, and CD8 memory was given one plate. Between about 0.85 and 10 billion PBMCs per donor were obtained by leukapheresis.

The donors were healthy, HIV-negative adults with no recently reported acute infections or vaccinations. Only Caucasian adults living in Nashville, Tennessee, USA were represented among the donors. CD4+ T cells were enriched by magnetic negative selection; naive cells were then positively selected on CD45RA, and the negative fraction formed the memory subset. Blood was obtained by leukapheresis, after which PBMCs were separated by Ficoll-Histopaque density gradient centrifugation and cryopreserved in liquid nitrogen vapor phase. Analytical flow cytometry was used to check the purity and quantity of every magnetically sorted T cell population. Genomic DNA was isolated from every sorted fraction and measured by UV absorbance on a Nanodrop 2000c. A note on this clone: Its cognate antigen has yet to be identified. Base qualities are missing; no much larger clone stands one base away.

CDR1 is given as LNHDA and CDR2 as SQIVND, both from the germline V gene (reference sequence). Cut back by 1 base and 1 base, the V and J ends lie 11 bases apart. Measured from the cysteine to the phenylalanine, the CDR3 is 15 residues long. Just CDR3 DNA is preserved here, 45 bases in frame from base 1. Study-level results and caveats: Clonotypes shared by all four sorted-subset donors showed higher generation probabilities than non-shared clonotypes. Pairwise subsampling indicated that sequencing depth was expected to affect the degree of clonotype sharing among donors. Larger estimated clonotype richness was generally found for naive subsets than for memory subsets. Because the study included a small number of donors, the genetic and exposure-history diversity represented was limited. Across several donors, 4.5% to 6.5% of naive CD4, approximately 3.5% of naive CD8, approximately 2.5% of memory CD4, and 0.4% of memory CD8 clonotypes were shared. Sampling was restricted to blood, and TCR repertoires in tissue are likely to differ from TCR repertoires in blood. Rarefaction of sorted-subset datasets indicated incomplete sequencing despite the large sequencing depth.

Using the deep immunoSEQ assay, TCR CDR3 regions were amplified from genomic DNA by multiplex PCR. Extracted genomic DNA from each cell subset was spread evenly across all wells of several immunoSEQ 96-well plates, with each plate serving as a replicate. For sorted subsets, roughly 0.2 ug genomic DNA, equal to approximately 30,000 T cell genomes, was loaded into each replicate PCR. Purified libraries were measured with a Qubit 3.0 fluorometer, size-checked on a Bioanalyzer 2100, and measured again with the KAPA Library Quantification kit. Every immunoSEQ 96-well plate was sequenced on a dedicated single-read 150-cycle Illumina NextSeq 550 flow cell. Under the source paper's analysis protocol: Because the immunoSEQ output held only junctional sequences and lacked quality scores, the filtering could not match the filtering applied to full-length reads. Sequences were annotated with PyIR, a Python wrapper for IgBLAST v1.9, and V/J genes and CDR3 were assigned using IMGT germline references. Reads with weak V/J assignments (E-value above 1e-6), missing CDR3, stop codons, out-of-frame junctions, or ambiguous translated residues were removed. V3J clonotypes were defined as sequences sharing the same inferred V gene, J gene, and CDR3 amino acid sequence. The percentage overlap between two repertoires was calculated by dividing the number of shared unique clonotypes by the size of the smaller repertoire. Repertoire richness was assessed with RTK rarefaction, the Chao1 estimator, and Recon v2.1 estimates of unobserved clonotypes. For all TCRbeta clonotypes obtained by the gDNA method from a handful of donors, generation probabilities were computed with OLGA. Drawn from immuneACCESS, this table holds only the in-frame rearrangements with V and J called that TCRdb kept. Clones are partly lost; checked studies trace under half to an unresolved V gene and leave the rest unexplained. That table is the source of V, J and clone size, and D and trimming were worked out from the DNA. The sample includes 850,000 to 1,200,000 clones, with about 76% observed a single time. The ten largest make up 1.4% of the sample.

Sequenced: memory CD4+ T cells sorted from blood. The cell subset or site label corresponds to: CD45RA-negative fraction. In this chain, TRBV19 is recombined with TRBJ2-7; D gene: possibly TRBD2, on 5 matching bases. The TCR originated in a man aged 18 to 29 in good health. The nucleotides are TGTGCCAGTAGTATAGGGGCCACGGGGTCCTACGAGCAGTACTTC. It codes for CASSIGATGSYEQYF.